Included here is one T cell receptor beta chain sequence, with context. What it recognizes is unknown. CDR1 is ENHRY and CDR2 is SYGVKD in the germline V gene. The CDR3 has 17 amino acids. V lost 2 bases, J lost 8 bases, and 21 bases lay in between. TCRdb redid the calling of the reads with MiXCR, one entry per CDR3 protein. The sample holds about 900,000 distinct CDR3 sequences, 30% to 40% seen once. This entry belongs to a study of T cell repertoires in cytomegalovirus infection. Study results and caveats: Clonotypes of TCR beta that were HLA-C-restricted and CMV-specific dominated the ex vivo response.

The chain recombines TRBV10-3 with TRBJ1-4; the D gene is possibly TRBD1 (6 bases). The receptor was isolated from a human donor in good health (CMV status not recorded). Some clones in this sample may be carry-over from other donors' samples. The sample was cultured CD8+ T cells from PBMCs, taken from culture after CMV antigen stimulation. This CDR3 reads CAISEGHWTEQLEKLFF. In DNA, the CDR3 is TGTGCCATCAGTGAGGGGCATTGGACAGAACAATTAGAAAAACTGTTTTTT.